Shown below are 19 T cell receptor beta chains from a single sample sequenced in a study of T cells after yellow fever vaccination. In TCRdb, the 5' RACE reads were re-called with MiXCR into one record per CDR3 protein. Among approximately 300,000 distinct CDR3 sequences, around 6.8% were seen once, and the ten largest hold over 15%. Sequenced here: PBMCs, sampled about 49 days after the first yellow fever vaccination. These receptors came from a man aged 18-30 years who received the YFV17D yellow fever vaccine.

This clonotype was picked up a small number of times. The chain couples TRBV5-1 to TRBJ2-1; D might be TRBD1 or TRBD2, each matching 7 bases. Germline V gene sequence: CDR1 SGHRS, CDR2 YFSETQ. CDR3 length equals 14 residues. Trimming took 4 bases from V and 7 from J, leaving 15 bases between them. The CDR3 sequence is CASSVTRGGNEQFF. Here the CDR3 DNA reads TGCGCCAGCAGCGTAACCAGGGGGGGAAATGAGCAGTTCTTC.

In its sample, this clonotype was seen a few times. The genes are TRBV7-2 and TRBJ2-1; the match to TRBD2 covers 12 bases. V lost 6 bases and J lost 7; bases outside the gene matches: 13. The V gene's germline CDR1 is SGHTA and CDR2 FQGNSA. The CDR3 is 17 residues long. The CDR3 region is CASRGGWRLAGGNEQFF. The CDR3 DNA reads as TGTGCCAGCAGAGGGGGGTGGAGGCTAGCGGGAGGGAATGAGCAGTTCTTC.

This clonotype occurred a few times. CDR3 residues: CSARVLTSGELFF. The CDR3 nucleotides are TGCAGTGCTAGAGTCTTGACGAGCGGGGAGCTGTTTTTT. The V gene is TRBV20-1, the J gene TRBJ2-2, with D unresolved. The germline V gene encodes CDR1 DFQATT and CDR2 SNEGSKA (reference sequence). Trimming took off 1 base at V and 7 bases at J, with 10 bases between the two ends. The CDR3 extends over 13 amino acids.

This clonotype has ten or more counts. This rearrangement joins TRBV2 to TRBJ2-5; tentatively, D is TRBD1 or TRBD2 (6 bases each). V was cut by 7 bases and J by 5 bases, with 20 bases left in between. The V gene's germline CDR1 is SNHLY and CDR2 FYNNEI. CDR3 length: 15 residues. CDR3 region: CASKGGSTQFETQYF. The DNA of the CDR3 is TGTGCCAGCAAGGGGGGATCGACCCAATTTGAGACCCAGTACTTC.

The chain has TRBV6-1 and TRBJ2-3, with a tentative D call TRBD2 (5 bases). Trimming removed 3 bases at V and 2 bases at J, with 9 bases between. The germline V gene encodes CDR1 MNHNS and CDR2 SASEGT. The CDR3 consists of 14 residues. In nucleotides, the CDR3 is TGTGCCAGCAGTGACCGAGGGAACACAGATACGCAGTATTTT. Translating gives CASSDRGNTDTQYF.

This clonotype was found a few times. The genes are TRBV4-1 and TRBJ2-7; TRBD2 matches at 7 bases. CDR3 size: 14 residues. After removal of 0 bases from V and 2 bases from J, the junction contained 1 base not matched to a gene. Germline V gene data show CDR1 as MGHRA and CDR2 as YSYEKL. The CDR3 region is CASSQDRGAYEQYV. In DNA form, the CDR3 reads TGCGCCAGCAGCCAAGATCGGGGGGCCTACGAGCAGTACGTC.

This clonotype turned up a few times. The J gene is TRBJ2-7, the V gene TRBV7-3, with D hard to call. V dropped 3 bases and J dropped 3 bases, with 9 bases sitting between them. This CDR3 has 13 residues. CDR1 is SGHTA, CDR2 FQGTGA, per germline. CDR3 residues: CASSLSAIYEQYF. The CDR3 DNA reads as TGTGCCAGCAGCTTGAGTGCGATCTACGAGCAGTACTTC.

This clonotype was observed many times. This sequence joins TRBV6-2 or TRBV6-3 and TRBJ2-1; 10 bases agree with TRBD2. V gave up 5 bases and J gave up 15 bases; unmatched junction bases: 16. Germline-derived CDR1 and CDR2 are MNHEY and SVGEGT. The CDR3 loop spans 15 amino acids. DNA of the CDR3: TGTGCCAGCAGTGACCCGACTAGCGGGTCGGTTAAGCCGTTCTTC. Its translation is CASSDPTSGSVKPFF.

This clonotype has more than one count but fewer than ten. The V gene is TRBV3-1, the J gene TRBJ2-7; 7 positions match TRBD2. Germline assignment: CDR1 LGHDT and CDR2 YNNKEL (reference sequence). CDR3 length: 15 amino acids. Trimming at V came to 5 bases and at J to 6 bases, leaving 13 bases not matched to a gene. The CDR3 protein is CASSKQTSNPVEQYF. The CDR3 region has the DNA TGTGCCAGCAGCAAGCAGACTAGCAACCCTGTCGAGCAGTACTTC.

The rearrangement joins TRBV9 to TRBJ2-2, with D possibly TRBD2 on 7 matching bases. The CDR3 length is 16 residues. Germline CDR1 is SGDLS and CDR2 is YYNGEE. V shed 4 bases and J shed 3 bases, with 16 bases lying between them. As DNA, the CDR3 is TGTGCCAGCAGCTCAGGCGGGGGCTTGTACACCGGGGAGCTGTTTTTT. It translates to CASSSGGGLYTGELFF.

The genes are TRBV12-3 or TRBV12-4 and TRBJ1-5, with D unresolved. This CDR3 region has 16 residues. V was clipped by 3 bases and J by 0 bases, with 12 bases between them. CDR3 protein: CASSLVGTYSNQPQHF. Here the CDR3 DNA reads TGTGCCAGCAGTTTGGTAGGAACCTATAGCAATCAGCCCCAGCATTTT.

Many counts were recorded for this clonotype. The chain links TRBV6-5 to TRBJ1-4; 9 nucleotides align to TRBD1. The V gene's germline CDR1 is MNHEY and CDR2 SVGAGI. CDR3 length: 15 amino acids. The V and J ends lost 6 bases and 8 bases, in that order; junction bases with no gene match: 10. Here the CDR3 reads CASSYEGTGYEKLFF. The CDR3 DNA reads TGTGCCAGCAGCTACGAGGGGACAGGGTACGAAAAACTGTTTTTT.

The chain recombines TRBV15 with TRBJ2-2; D is unresolved. Germline V gene sequence: CDR1 LNHNV, CDR2 YYDKDF (reference sequence). CDR3 length: 12 residues. V dropped 0 bases and J dropped 6 bases, with 2 bases sitting between them. The CDR3 bases are TGTGCCACCAGCAGAGATCCCGGGGAGCTGTTTTTT. Translated: CATSRDPGELFF.

This clonotype was detected many times. The rearrangement links TRBV11-2 to TRBJ2-1, with 8 bases matching TRBD2. The germline V gene has CDR1 SGHAT and CDR2 FQNNGV. The CDR3 runs to 14 residues. V was clipped by 8 bases and J by 8 bases; unmatched bases: 11. This CDR3 is CASGPGGGLDEQFF. The CDR3 bases are TGTGCCAGCGGTCCGGGGGGGGGCCTGGATGAGCAGTTCTTC. The complete variable domain, with remaining parts taken from reference TRBV11-2 and TRBJ2-1, reads EAGVAQSPRYKIIEKRQSVAFWCNPISGHATLYWYQQILGQGPKLLIQFQNNGVVDDSQLPKDRFSAERLKGVDSTLKIQPAKLEDSAVYLCASGPGGGLDEQFFGPGTRLTVL.

This clonotype was picked up a small number of times. The chain has TRBV7-3 and TRBJ2-1, with a tentative D call TRBD1 (6 bases). The CDR3 is 11 residues long. Germline assignment: CDR1 SGHTA and CDR2 FQGTGA. Trimming pared 8 bases from V and 5 bases from J, leaving 7 bases between. CDR3 sequence reads: CASGGNNEQFF. DNA for the CDR3: TGTGCCAGCGGGGGCAACAATGAGCAGTTCTTC.

The gene calls are TRBV3-1 and TRBJ2-7, with D perhaps TRBD2 (6 bases). The germline V gene has CDR1 LGHDT and CDR2 YNNKEL (reference sequence). The ends were cut back, 2 bases at V and 5 bases at J, with 10 bases in the middle. The CDR3 is 13 residues long. The CDR3 DNA follows: TGTGCCAGCAGCCAAACCGGGAGCCACGAGCAGTACGTC. This sequence encodes CASSQTGSHEQYV.

The gene calls are TRBV14 and TRBJ2-7, with 10 bases lining up with TRBD2. The length of the CDR3 is 18 residues. J was trimmed by 0 bases and V by 0 bases; bases with no gene match: 8. Looked up from germline, CDR1 is SGHDN and CDR2 is FVKESK. The CDR3 sequence is CASSQDPSSGGNSYEQYF. The CDR3, as DNA: TGTGCCAGCAGCCAAGACCCGTCTAGCGGGGGCAACTCCTACGAGCAGTACTTC. Based on the CDR3 plus reference TRBV14 and TRBJ2-7, the full variable domain is EAGVTQFPSHSVIEKGQTVTLRCDPISGHDNLYWYRRVMGKEIKFLLHFVKESKQDESGMPNNRFLAERTGGTYSTLKVQPAELEDSGVYFCASSQDPSSGGNSYEQYFGPGTRLTVT.

At least ten counts were recorded for this clonotype. V is TRBV12-3 or TRBV12-4 and J is TRBJ1-2; tentatively, D is TRBD1 (6 bases). The CDR3 loop spans 15 amino acids. Trimming took 3 bases from V and 3 from J, leaving 14 bases between them. CDR3 protein: CASSFNGGADYGYTF. The CDR3 DNA sequence: TGTGCCAGCAGTTTCAACGGGGGCGCTGACTATGGCTACACCTTC.

This chain uses TRBV4-1 with TRBJ2-4, with 7 bases identical to TRBD2. The CDR3 has 18 residues. V trimming: 4 bases; J trimming: 0 bases; junction bases outside the gene matches: 12. The germline V gene encodes CDR1 MGHRA and CDR2 YSYEKL. CDR3 residues: CASSRGGAGGKAKNIQYF. CDR3 coding DNA: TGCGCCAGCAGCCGCGGGGGAGCCGGGGGTAAAGCCAAAAACATTCAGTACTTC.